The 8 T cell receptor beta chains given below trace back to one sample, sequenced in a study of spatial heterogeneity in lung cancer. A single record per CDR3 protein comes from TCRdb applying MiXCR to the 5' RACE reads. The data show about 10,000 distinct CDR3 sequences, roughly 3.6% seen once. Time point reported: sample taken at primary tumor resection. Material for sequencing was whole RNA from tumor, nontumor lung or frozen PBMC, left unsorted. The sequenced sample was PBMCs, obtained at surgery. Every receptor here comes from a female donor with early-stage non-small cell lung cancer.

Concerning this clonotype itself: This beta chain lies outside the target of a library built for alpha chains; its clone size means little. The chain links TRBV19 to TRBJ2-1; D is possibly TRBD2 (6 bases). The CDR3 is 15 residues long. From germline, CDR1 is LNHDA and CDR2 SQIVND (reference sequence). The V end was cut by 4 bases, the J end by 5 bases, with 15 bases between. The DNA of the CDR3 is TGTGCCAGTAGTACTGGGCGGGGCATCGACAATGAGCAGTTCTTC. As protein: CASSTGRGIDNEQFF. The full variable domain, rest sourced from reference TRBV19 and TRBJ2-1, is DGGITQSPKYLFRKEGQNVTLSCEQNLNHDAMYWYRQDPGQGLRLIYYSQIVNDFQKGDIAEGYSVSREKKESFPLTVTSAQKNPTAFYLCASSTGRGIDNEQFFGPGTRLTVL.

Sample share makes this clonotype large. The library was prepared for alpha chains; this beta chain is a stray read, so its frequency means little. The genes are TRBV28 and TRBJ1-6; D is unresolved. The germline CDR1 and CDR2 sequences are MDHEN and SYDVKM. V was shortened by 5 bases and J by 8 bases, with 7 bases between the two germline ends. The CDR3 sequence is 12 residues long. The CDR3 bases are TGTGCCAGCAGTCTCAGGTATTCACCCCTCCACTTT. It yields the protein CASSLRYSPLHF.

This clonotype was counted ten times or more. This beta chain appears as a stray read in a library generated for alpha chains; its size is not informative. The CDR3 coding sequence is TGTGCCAGCAAAGGAAGGGACAGGGACTCGAATGAGCAGTTCTTC. This gives the protein CASKGRDRDSNEQFF. The chain joins TRBV6-6 to TRBJ2-1, with 9 bases lining up with TRBD1. Germline V gene data show CDR1 as MNHNY and CDR2 as SVGAGI (reference sequence). The CDR3 has 15 residues. With V trimmed by 7 bases and J by 7 bases, 11 bases remained unmatched.

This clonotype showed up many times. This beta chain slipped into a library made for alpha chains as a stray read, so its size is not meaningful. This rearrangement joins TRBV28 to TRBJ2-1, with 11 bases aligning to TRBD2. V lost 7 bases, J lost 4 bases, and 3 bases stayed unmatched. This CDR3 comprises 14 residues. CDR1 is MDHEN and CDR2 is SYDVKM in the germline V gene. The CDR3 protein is CASTIAGGYNEQFF. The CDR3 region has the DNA TGTGCCAGCACCATAGCGGGAGGGTACAATGAGCAGTTCTTC.

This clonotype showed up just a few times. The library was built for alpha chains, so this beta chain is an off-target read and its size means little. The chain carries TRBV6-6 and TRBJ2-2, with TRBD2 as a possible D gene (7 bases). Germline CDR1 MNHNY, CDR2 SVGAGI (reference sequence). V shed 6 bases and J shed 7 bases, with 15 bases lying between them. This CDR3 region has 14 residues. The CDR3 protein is CASRDSGGGGELFF. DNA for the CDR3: TGTGCCAGCAGGGACTCGGGGGGCGGCGGGGAGCTGTTTTTT.

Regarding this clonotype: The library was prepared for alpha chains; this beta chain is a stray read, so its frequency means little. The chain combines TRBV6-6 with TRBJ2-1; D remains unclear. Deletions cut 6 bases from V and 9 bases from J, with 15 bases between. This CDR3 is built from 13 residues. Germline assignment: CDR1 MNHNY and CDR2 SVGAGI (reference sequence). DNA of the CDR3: TGTGCCAGCAGCCGACTTCGTGCGGCTGAGCAGTTCTTC. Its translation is CASSRLRAAEQFF.

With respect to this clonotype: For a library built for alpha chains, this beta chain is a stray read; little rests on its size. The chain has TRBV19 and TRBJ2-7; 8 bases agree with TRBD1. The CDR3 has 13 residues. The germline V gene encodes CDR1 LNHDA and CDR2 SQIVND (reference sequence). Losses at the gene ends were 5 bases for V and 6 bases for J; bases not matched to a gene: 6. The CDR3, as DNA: TGTGCCAGTAGTGCCCAGACAGGGGCCGAGCAGTACTTC. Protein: CASSAQTGAEQYF.

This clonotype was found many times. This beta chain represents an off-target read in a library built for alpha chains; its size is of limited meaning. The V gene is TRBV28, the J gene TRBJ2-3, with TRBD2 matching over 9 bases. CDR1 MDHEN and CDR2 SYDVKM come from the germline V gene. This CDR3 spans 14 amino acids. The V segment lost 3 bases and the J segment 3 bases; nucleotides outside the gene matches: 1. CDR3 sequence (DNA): TGTGCCAGCAGTTTCGGACTAGCGACAGATACGCAGTATTTT. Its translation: CASSFGLATDTQYF.